Included here is one T cell receptor (beta chain) sequence, with context. The antigen is unknown. The data originate from a study of shared clonotypes between healthy human individuals. Study overall: Samples came from a couple of female and a few male donors aged 18 to 49. The study's findings and limits: Memory subsets had estimated richness that was generally smaller than that of naive subsets.

Germline-derived CDR1 and CDR2 are ENHRY and SYGVKD. V lost 7 bases, J lost 0 bases, and 8 bases lay in between. This CDR3 comprises 13 residues. Clones were sequenced by immunoSEQ multiplex PCR, and TCRdb holds only the in-frame ones, with some missing. Here the sample spans 2,500,000 or so clones, approximately 94% being singletons. This chain joins TRBV10-3 and TRBJ2-3; D gene unclear. This sequence originates from a young man in good health. The sample taken for sequencing was naive CD4+ T cells sorted from blood. Subset described: CD45RA+ positively selected. CDR3 loop: CAIMIDSTDTQYF. The DNA for the CDR3 is TGTGCCATCATGATCGACAGCACAGATACGCAGTATTTT.